The TCR beta chain under discussion was sequenced for a study of chemoradiotherapy in HPV16-positive cancers. About the study: Candidate HPV-specific T-cell clones and common TCR motifs came from functional assays in a couple of HPV16-positive patients.

With regard to this clone: What it binds is unknown.

Regarding the study as a whole: Candidate HPV-specific clones and E7-related TCR motifs grew in tumor during treatment. In HPV16-positive patients, HPV-responsive T-cell expansion tracked better recurrence-free survival.

CDR3 length equals 15 residues. Trimming at V came to 4 bases and at J to 7 bases, leaving 11 bases not matched to a gene. Germline CDR1 LNHDA, CDR2 SQIVND (reference sequence). The protocol was immunoSEQ multiplex PCR, while the TCRdb copy is restricted to in-frame clones and leaves out a portion. The table lists some 19,000 clones, 86% of them singletons. The chain joins TRBV19 to TRBJ1-2; 8 nucleotides agree with TRBD1. The sample consisted of blood, taken from a patient who underwent chemoradiotherapy. This sequence originates from a human donor with HPV-associated anogenital cancer. CDR3 bases: TGTGCCAGTAGTAATCAGGGGGCGCTGATAAGTGGCTACACCTTC. Translation gives CASSNQGALISGYTF. Supplemented by reference TRBV19 and TRBJ1-2, the full variable domain reads DGGITQSPKYLFRKEGQNVTLSCEQNLNHDAMYWYRQDPGQGLRLIYYSQIVNDFQKGDIAEGYSVSREKKESFPLTVTSAQKNPTAFYLCASSNQGALISGYTFGSGTRLTVV.